Listed here is a single T cell receptor (beta chain). Its antigen remains unidentified. Every CD8+ subset sample held approximately 320,000 flow-sorted cells, done in triplicate. The entry originates in a study of CXCR3-negative and CXCR3-positive naive CD8 T cells. TRB cDNA was prepared as libraries by UMI-labeled 5' RACE. TCRdb re-called the 5' RACE reads, yielding one record per CDR3 amino acid sequence without DNA. The sample data list 100,000 to 150,000 distinct CDR3 sequences. General study findings and limits: Against CXCR3-negative naive cells, CXCR3-positive naive cells showed more hydrophobic TRB CDR3s.

Germline V lookup: CDR1 MGHRA, CDR2 YSYEKL. The CDR3 length is 17 residues. The rearrangement joins TRBV4-1 to TRBJ2-3; without DNA, the TCRdb call of TRBD2 cannot be checked. This TCR came from a human donor in good health. Some clones in this sample may be carry-over from other donors' samples. The material sequenced was naive CXCR3- CD8+ T cells from blood. Regarding subset: CD45RO-CCR7+CD27+CD95- naive CD8+ T cells lacking CXCR3 (TNR3-). CDR3 loop: CASSQDGLAGLADTQYF.